This T cell receptor (beta chain) emerged from a study of shared clonotypes between healthy human individuals. Trimming took 6 bases from V and 14 from J; bases not matched to a gene: 27. The length of the CDR3 is 18 residues. Germline CDR1 is SEHNR and CDR2 is FQNEAQ (reference sequence). The data were produced by immunoSEQ multiplex PCR, yet TCRdb's version contains in-frame clones alone and is incomplete. The sample contains about 590,000 clones, over 95% of which appear only once. In the naive CD8 group, cells lacked CD45RO and were positively selected for CCR7, so terminally differentiated effector memory CD45RA+ cells were left out.

V is TRBV7-9 and J is TRBJ1-4, with 7 nucleotides matching TRBD1. The sequencing input was naive CD8+ T cells sorted from blood. The sequence derives from a woman in her thirties in good health. CDR3 in amino acids: CASSYKKSGTAFNEVLFF. In DNA, the CDR3 is TGTGCCAGCAGTTACAAGAAGTCCGGGACAGCCTTTAATGAGGTGCTGTTTTTT.